A single sample is the source of the 28 T cell receptor beta chains below, sequenced in a study of T cells in Graves' hyperthyroidism and ophthalmopathy. It was RNA transcripts that yielded the amplified TCR beta CDR3 regions. First-round RT-PCR with HTBI primers amplified the TCR CDR3 region. TCRdb recomputed calls from the multiplex PCR reads with MiXCR, one row per CDR3 protein. The table lists some 650,000 distinct CDR3 sequences, approximately 15% of them singletons. Source material: blood. The receptors were sampled from a woman between 35 and 50 years old with Graves' ophthalmopathy.

CDR3 protein: CSARLGNTEAFF. The CDR3 DNA is TGCAGTGCGCGCCTCGGAAACACTGAAGCTTTCTTT. The chain carries TRBV20-1 and TRBJ1-1; D is ambiguous. From germline, CDR1 is DFQATT and CDR2 SNEGSKA (reference sequence). This CDR3 has 12 residues. The V and J ends lost 6 bases and 2 bases respectively, with 10 bases between them.

At least ten counts were recorded for this clonotype. The J gene is TRBJ1-4, the V gene TRBV20-1; D possibly corresponds to TRBD1 (6 bases). The ends were cut back, 5 bases at V and 2 bases at J, with 15 bases in the middle. Per germline, CDR1 DFQATT and CDR2 SNEGSKA (reference sequence). This CDR3 spans 15 amino acids. This CDR3 is CSAGKGGATNEKLFF. In nucleotides, the CDR3 is TGCAGTGCTGGGAAGGGGGGCGCGACTAATGAAAAACTGTTTTTT.

The chain uses TRBV4-1 and TRBJ1-2, with 7 bases identical to TRBD1. The V and J ends lost 4 bases and 4 bases, in that order; junction bases with no gene match: 9. The CDR3 sequence is 15 residues long. CDR1 is MGHRA, CDR2 YSYEKL, per germline. CDR3 residues: CASSPSDRASYGYTF. The DNA for the CDR3 is TGCGCCAGCAGCCCCTCCGACAGGGCTTCCTATGGCTACACCTTC.

This clonotype was found many times. The chain joins TRBV2 to TRBJ2-7; D possibly matches TRBD1 or TRBD2 (6 bases each). Germline V gives CDR1 SNHLY, CDR2 FYNNEI. V dropped 8 bases and J dropped 2 bases, with 13 bases sitting between them. The CDR3 sequence is 13 residues long. Here the CDR3 DNA reads TGTGCCAGCGCGGGACAAGCACCCTACGAGCAGTACTTC. Encoded protein: CASAGQAPYEQYF.

Of note for this clonotype: Possible read error: a much larger clone is one base away. V is TRBV3-1 and J is TRBJ1-1, with D possibly TRBD1 on 6 matching bases. The germline CDR1 and CDR2 sequences are LGHDT and YNNKEL (reference sequence). CDR3 length: 12 residues. For the CDR3, the DNA is TGTGTCAGCAGTATAGGGGGGTATGAAGCTTTCTTT. Amino acid sequence: CVSSIGGYEAFF. Full variable domain (missing parts from reference TRBV3-1 and TRBJ1-1): DTAVSQTPKYLVTQMGNDKSIKCEQNLGHDTMYWYKQDSKKFLKIMFSYNNKELIINETVPNRFSPKSPDKAHLNLHINSLELGDSAVYFCVSSIGGYEAFFGQGTRLTVV.

The rearrangement links TRBV6-1 to TRBJ1-2; D possibly corresponds to TRBD1 (5 bases). Trimming pared 6 bases from V and 5 bases from J, leaving 22 bases between. The CDR3 is 16 residues long. Germline V gene lookup returns CDR1 MNHNS and CDR2 SASEGT. In DNA, the CDR3 is TGTGCCAGCAGGCCACTTACAGGTCTTCTAGATTATGGCTACACCTTC. This encodes CASRPLTGLLDYGYTF.

CDR3 sequence (DNA): TGCGCCAGCAGCTCCGGACTAGCGGGAGGACCCTCCTACGAGCAGTACTTC. Its protein product is CASSSGLAGGPSYEQYF. This sequence joins TRBV5-1 and TRBJ2-7; 14 bases align to TRBD2. V trimming: 3 bases; J trimming: 0 bases; junction bases outside the gene matches: 5. Germline V gene sequence: CDR1 SGHRS, CDR2 YFSETQ. The length of the CDR3 is 17 residues. The full variable domain, completed using reference TRBV5-1 and TRBJ2-7, is KAGVTQTPRYLIKTRGQQVTLSCSPISGHRSVSWYQQTPGQGLQFLFEYFSETQRNKGNFPGRFSGRQFSNSRSEMNVSTLELGDSALYLCASSSGLAGGPSYEQYFGPGTRLTVT.

Many counts were recorded for this clonotype. The chain has TRBV5-1 and TRBJ2-3, with D unresolved. V lost 6 bases, J lost 4 bases, and 12 bases lay in between. CDR3 length equals 13 residues. Germline CDR1 SGHRS, CDR2 YFSETQ. CDR3 in DNA: TGCGCCAGCAAATTAAGCAGAGCAGATACGCAGTATTTT. Protein: CASKLSRADTQYF.

This clonotype was picked up a small number of times. The chain employs TRBV4-1 and TRBJ1-1, with D unclear. The length of the CDR3 is 15 residues. Between the trimmed V and J ends, which lost 0 bases and 4 bases, there was a span of 12 bases. Germline lookup yields CDR1 MGHRA and CDR2 YSYEKL. This chain's CDR3 is CASSQDRRTTTEAFF. CDR3 coding DNA: TGCGCCAGCAGCCAAGATCGCAGGACCACCACTGAAGCTTTCTTT.

This rearrangement joins TRBV5-8 to TRBJ1-1, with 11 bases matching TRBD1. CDR3 length: 13 residues. Looked up from germline, CDR1 is SGHTS and CDR2 is YDEGEE. V was clipped by 6 bases and J by 6 bases; unmatched bases: 4. CDR3 region: CASTGQGEAEAFF. In nucleotides, the CDR3 is TGTGCCAGCACGGGACAGGGGGAGGCTGAAGCTTTCTTT.

This clonotype was recorded a few times. The gene calls are TRBV6-1 and TRBJ1-1, with D maybe TRBD1 (6 bases). Germline V CDR1 and CDR2: MNHNS, SASEGT. The V end was cut by 6 bases, the J end by 1 base, with 12 bases between. CDR3 length equals 14 residues. Here the CDR3 reads CASRSRDKNTEAFF. The CDR3 DNA reads as TGTGCCAGCAGGAGCCGGGACAAGAACACTGAAGCTTTCTTT.

This clonotype was detected many times. The gene calls are TRBV18 and TRBJ2-1, with D tentatively TRBD1 (6 bases). Between the trimmed V and J ends, which lost 3 bases and 9 bases, there was a span of 15 bases. The CDR3 extends over 14 amino acids. Germline CDR1 is KGHSH and CDR2 is LQKENI. Here the CDR3 DNA reads TGTGCCAGCTCACCCTCCCCTCCAGGGGTTGAGCAGTTCTTC. Protein product: CASSPSPPGVEQFF. Drawing the rest from reference TRBV18 and TRBJ2-1, the complete variable domain is NAGVMQNPRHLVRRRGQEARLRCSPMKGHSHVYWYRQLPEEGLKFMVYLQKENIIDESGMPKERFSAEFPKEGPSILRIQQVVRGDSAAYFCASSPSPPGVEQFFGPGTRLTVL.

Many counts were recorded for this clonotype. V and J are TRBV13 and TRBJ1-1; D gene uncertain. Germline values: CDR1 PRHDT, CDR2 FYEKMQ (reference sequence). Trimming removed 8 bases from V and 2 bases from J, with 15 bases in between. This CDR3 region has 14 residues. This CDR3 is CASFPGRVNTEAFF. The CDR3 region has the DNA TGTGCCAGCTTCCCGGGGAGAGTAAACACTGAAGCTTTCTTT.

This clonotype was seen more than once but under ten times. This chain uses TRBV19 with TRBJ1-5; 8 bases match TRBD1. The CDR3 contains 16 residues. Trimming took 4 bases from V and 2 from J; bases not matched to a gene: 7. Germline lookup yields CDR1 LNHDA and CDR2 SQIVND (reference sequence). CDR3 nucleotides: TGTGCCAGTAGTACTACAGGGGGATTAGGCAATCAGCCCCAGCATTTT. It yields the protein CASSTTGGLGNQPQHF.

This chain uses TRBV7-2 with TRBJ2-6, with a weak D call TRBD1 (6 bases). In germline, CDR1 is SGHTA, CDR2 FQGNSA. V gave up 2 bases and J gave up 0 bases, with 11 bases separating them. The CDR3 covers 17 residues. CDR3 sequence reads: CASSLLGQTSGANVLTF. The DNA for the CDR3 is TGTGCCAGCAGCTTACTCGGACAGACCTCTGGGGCCAACGTCCTGACTTTC.

This clonotype has only a few counts. V gene TRBV30 combines with J gene TRBJ1-2, with 9 bases identical to TRBD1. Germline V gene sequence: CDR1 GTSNPN, CDR2 SVGIG (reference sequence). Trimming at V came to 5 bases and at J to 6 bases, leaving 10 bases not matched to a gene. The CDR3 contains 14 residues. CDR3 sequence (DNA): TGTGCCTGGCCCCTACACCGGGACAGGGATGGCTACACCTTC. This sequence encodes CAWPLHRDRDGYTF.

Ten or more counts support this clonotype. This chain uses TRBV6-2 or TRBV6-3 with TRBJ2-1; 8 bases match TRBD2. CDR1 and CDR2 from the germline V gene are MNHEY and SVGEGT. J lost 8 bases, V lost 2 bases, and 17 bases had no gene match. The CDR3 is 18 amino acids. The CDR3 region has the DNA TGTGCCAGCAGTTACGATCTCGGGAGGGCCGAGCCCGGCGATGAGCAGTTCTTC. The encoded protein is CASSYDLGRAEPGDEQFF.

Ten or more counts support this clonotype. The chain recombines TRBV28 with TRBJ2-5; weak D call: TRBD2 (6 bases). Per the germline V gene, CDR1 is MDHEN and CDR2 is SYDVKM. The CDR3 consists of 16 residues. Trimming shortened V by 2 bases and J by 3 bases, and 16 bases separated the two germline ends. CDR3 sequence reads: CASSLGGTIPKETQYF. The DNA for the CDR3 is TGTGCCAGCAGTTTAGGCGGGACGATCCCGAAAGAGACCCAGTACTTC.

This clonotype has a count of ten or more. J is TRBJ2-5 and V is TRBV28, with D possibly matching TRBD2 (7 bases). The germline V gene has CDR1 MDHEN and CDR2 SYDVKM. Trimming pared 6 bases from V and 1 base from J, leaving 18 bases between. This CDR3 spans 16 amino acids. CDR3 coding DNA: TGTGCCAGCAGCACCCGGGTGGGGGGGGCCCAAGAGACCCAGTACTTC. Its protein is CASSTRVGGAQETQYF.

This clonotype was counted ten times or more. The chain couples TRBV6-1 to TRBJ2-1; 7 bases match TRBD2. This CDR3 contains 15 residues. Germline CDR1 reads MNHNS; CDR2 reads SASEGT. V was pared by 1 base and J by 4 bases, with 4 bases of the junction left unmatched. CDR3 in DNA: TGTGCCAGCAGTGAAGAGATAGCGGGTTACAATGAGCAGTTCTTC. Amino acids: CASSEEIAGYNEQFF.

The chain carries TRBV27 and TRBJ2-4, with D possibly being TRBD2 (6 bases). CDR3 length equals 14 residues. Trimming took 2 bases from V and 4 from J, leaving 9 bases between them. Germline CDR1 is MNHEY and CDR2 is SMNVEV (reference sequence). CDR3 in amino acids: CASSLAGKKNIQYF. The CDR3 bases are TGTGCCAGCAGTTTAGCGGGGAAAAAAAACATTCAGTACTTC.

This clonotype was observed many times. The chain employs TRBV28 and TRBJ2-7, with D possibly TRBD2 on 6 matching bases. V was pared by 7 bases and J by 0 bases, with 16 bases between. The CDR3 is 15 amino acids. Germline loops: CDR1 MDHEN, CDR2 SYDVKM. The CDR3 is CASTPGGKSSYEQYF. CDR3 DNA: TGTGCCAGCACTCCCGGGGGTAAAAGCTCCTACGAGCAGTACTTC.

This clonotype has just a few counts. The chain employs TRBV19 and TRBJ1-1, with D hard to call. The CDR3 is 14 amino acids. The V end was cut by 5 bases, the J end by 3 bases, with 13 bases between. Germline V gene data show CDR1 as LNHDA and CDR2 as SQIVND (reference sequence). This chain's CDR3 is CASSPLVSHTEAFF. The CDR3 coding sequence is TGTGCCAGTAGTCCCCTCGTGTCGCACACTGAAGCTTTCTTT. Looking up the rest from reference TRBV19 and TRBJ1-1 gives the full variable domain: DGGITQSPKYLFRKEGQNVTLSCEQNLNHDAMYWYRQDPGQGLRLIYYSQIVNDFQKGDIAEGYSVSREKKESFPLTVTSAQKNPTAFYLCASSPLVSHTEAFFGQGTRLTVV.

This clonotype was seen many times. The genes are TRBV20-1 and TRBJ1-5; D might be TRBD1 (6 bases). The V gene's germline CDR1 is DFQATT and CDR2 SNEGSKA (reference sequence). CDR3 length: 13 amino acids. V was shortened by 5 bases and J by 5 bases, with 13 bases between the two germline ends. The chain's CDR3 is CSAPGTHDQPQHF. The CDR3, as DNA: TGCAGTGCTCCCGGGACACACGATCAGCCCCAGCATTTT.

The chain carries TRBV7-8 and TRBJ2-7; 7 bases line up with TRBD2. The trim removed 5 bases at V and 2 bases at J, leaving 12 bases unmatched. The germline CDR1 and CDR2 sequences are SGHVS and FQNEAQ. This CDR3 is built from 16 residues. The CDR3 DNA reads as TGTGCCAGCAGCCCCGGGACTACCCAATTGGCCTACGAGCAGTACTTC. Translation gives CASSPGTTQLAYEQYF. Full variable domain (remainder filled in from reference TRBV7-8 and TRBJ2-7): GAGVSQSPRYKVAKRGQDVALRCDPISGHVSLFWYQQALGQGPEFLTYFQNEAQLDKSGLPSDRFFAERPEGSVSTLKIQRTQQEDSAVYLCASSPGTTQLAYEQYFGPGTRLTVT.

Concerning this clonotype itself: This clone may be a read error of a much larger clone one base away. The rearrangement uses TRBV11-2 and TRBJ2-1; 9 bases match TRBD2. This CDR3 has 15 residues. The germline V gene encodes CDR1 SGHAT and CDR2 FQNNGV. Trimming took 1 base from V and 9 from J; bases not matched to a gene: 7. The CDR3 spells CASSLVAGVLTEQFF. The CDR3, as DNA: TGTGCCAGCAGCTTAGTAGCGGGGGTGCTAACTGAGCAGTTCTTC.

In its sample, this clonotype was seen once. V and J are TRBV6-1 and TRBJ1-5; 7 bases are a match to TRBD1. The germline V gene encodes CDR1 MNHNS and CDR2 SASEGT. The length of the CDR3 is 17 residues. The J segment lost 0 bases and the V segment lost 5 bases, leaving 10 bases of the junction unmatched. The CDR3 DNA is TGTGCCAGCAGTACAGGGGTGGAAACCTATAGCAATCAGCCCCAGCATTTT. Its translation: CASSTGVETYSNQPQHF.

This clonotype was seen ten or more times. The rearrangement joins TRBV29-1 to TRBJ1-1, with TRBD1 matching 7 bases. The V segment lost 7 bases and the J segment 1 base; nucleotides outside the gene matches: 6. The CDR3 spans 13 residues. Germline CDR1 is SQVTM and CDR2 is ANQGSEA. CDR3 DNA: TGCAGCGCTGGACAGGAGGCGAACACTGAAGCTTTCTTT. Translated: CSAGQEANTEAFF.